This T cell receptor beta chain is from a study of identical twins. This clonotype was found many times. J was trimmed by 5 bases and V by 0 bases; bases with no gene match: 6. CDR1 is SGHRS, CDR2 YFSETQ, per germline. This CDR3 comprises 16 residues. TCRdb called the 5' RACE reads again in MiXCR, with one record for every CDR3 protein. This sample has hundreds of thousands of distinct CDR3 sequences; over 5% occur once, and the top ten carry roughly 1.8%. Sequenced material: naive T cells sorted from blood. This receptor was taken from a man aged 18 to 35 in good health. V and J are TRBV5-1 and TRBJ2-5, with 11 nucleotides matching TRBD2. In nucleotides, the CDR3 is TGCGCCAGCAGCTTGGTAGCGGGAGGGCCATATGAGACCCAGTACTTC. Amino acid sequence: CASSLVAGGPYETQYF.